This TCR beta chain emerged from a study of blood T cell repertoires in COVID-19. Study background: Italy, Spain and the United States were the sources of the convalescent and acute COVID-19 samples. PBMCs, B-cell-depleted T cells, or T cells provided the cDNA or gDNA that made up the material.

Original analysis: Reference gene primers were amplified, and this amplification served to estimate nucleated cell counts. Some clones are missing from TCRdb's copy, which holds only in-frame ones; the method was immunoSEQ multiplex PCR. That table is the source of V, J and clone size, and D and trimming were worked out from the DNA. The table has tens of thousands of clones, approximately 85% seen once; the top ten hold about 37%. The V segment lost 4 bases and the J segment 6 bases; nucleotides outside the gene matches: 1. The CDR3 loop spans 14 amino acids. Germline V gene lookup returns CDR1 LNHDA and CDR2 SQIVND (reference sequence).

The clonotype was recovered from a man between 65 and 85 years old with acute or convalescent COVID-19. The material sequenced was peripheral blood. The chain has TRBV19 and TRBJ1-5; TRBD1 matches 12 bases. The CDR3 region has the DNA TGTGCCAGTAGTACGGGACAGGGGGCTCAGCCCCAGCATTTT. Encoded protein: CASSTGQGAQPQHF.